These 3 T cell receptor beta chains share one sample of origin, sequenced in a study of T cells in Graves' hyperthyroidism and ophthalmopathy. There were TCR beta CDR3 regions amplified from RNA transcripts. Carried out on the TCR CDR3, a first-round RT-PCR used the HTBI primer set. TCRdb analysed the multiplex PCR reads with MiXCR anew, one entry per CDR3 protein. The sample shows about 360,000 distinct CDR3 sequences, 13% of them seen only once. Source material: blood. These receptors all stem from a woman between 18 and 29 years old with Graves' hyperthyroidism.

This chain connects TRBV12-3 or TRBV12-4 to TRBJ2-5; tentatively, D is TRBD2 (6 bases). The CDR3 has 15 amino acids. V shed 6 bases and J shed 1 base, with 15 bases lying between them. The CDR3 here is CASSPLAALQETQYF. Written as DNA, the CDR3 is TGTGCCAGCAGCCCTTTAGCGGCGCTCCAAGAGACCCAGTACTTC.

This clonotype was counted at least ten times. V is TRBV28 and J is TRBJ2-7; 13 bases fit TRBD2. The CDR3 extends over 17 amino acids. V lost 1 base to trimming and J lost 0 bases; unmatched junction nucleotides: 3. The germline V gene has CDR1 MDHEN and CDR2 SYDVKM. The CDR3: CASSLLGLAGFSYEQYF. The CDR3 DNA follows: TGTGCCAGCAGTTTATTGGGACTAGCGGGGTTCTCCTACGAGCAGTACTTC.

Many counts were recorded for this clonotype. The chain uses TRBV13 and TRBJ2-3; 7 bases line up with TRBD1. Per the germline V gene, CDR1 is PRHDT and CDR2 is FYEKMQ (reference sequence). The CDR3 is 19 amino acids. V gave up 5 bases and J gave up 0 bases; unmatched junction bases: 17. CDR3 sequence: CASSPTTGFLGTSTDTQYF. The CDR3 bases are TGTGCCAGCAGCCCAACGACAGGGTTTTTGGGCACTAGCACAGATACGCAGTATTTT.